One and the same sample provided the 7 T cell receptor beta chains below, sequenced in a study of chemoradiotherapy in HPV16-positive cancers. TCRdb's table, derived via immunoSEQ multiplex PCR, lists solely in-frame clones and lacks some. This sample carries around 8,800 clones, roughly 70% of them seen once, and the ten largest clones take about a tenth. The sample was tumor tissue, taken from a patient who underwent chemoradiotherapy. All receptors come from a human donor with HPV-associated anogenital cancer.

The genes are TRBV29-1 and TRBJ2-7; 8 nucleotides align to TRBD1. The length of the CDR3 is 12 residues. Germline V gene data show CDR1 as SQVTM and CDR2 as ANQGSEA. Trimming removed 4 bases from V and 4 bases from J; junction bases left unmatched: 3. The CDR3 spells CSVGRTGYEQYF. For the CDR3, the DNA is TGCAGCGTTGGGAGGACAGGGTACGAGCAGTACTTC.

This clone has just a few counts. This chain connects TRBV5-4 to TRBJ2-3; D not resolved. The CDR3 loop spans 12 amino acids. The germline V gene encodes CDR1 SGHNT and CDR2 YYREEE (reference sequence). Trimming stripped 4 bases from V and 4 bases from J, with 7 bases between. The CDR3 region has the DNA TGTGCCAGCAGCCAGCCCCCAGATACGCAGTATTTT. Its protein product is CASSQPPDTQYF.

V and J are TRBV6-5 and TRBJ1-5; D is ambiguous. The CDR3 runs 12 residues. Germline CDR1 and CDR2: MNHEY and SVGAGI. Between the trimmed V and J ends, which lost 1 base and 7 bases, there was a span of 5 bases. CDR3 sequence reads: CASSYLGQPQHF. For the CDR3, the DNA is TGTGCCAGCAGTTACTTAGGACAGCCCCAGCATTTT.

CDR3 protein: CASSPVGGPMIGEKLFF. The CDR3 bases are TGCGCCAGCAGCCCCGTGGGGGGCCCCATGATAGGGGAAAAACTGTTTTTT. The rearrangement uses TRBV5-1 and TRBJ1-4; maybe TRBD1 (6 bases). The V end was cut by 4 bases, the J end by 8 bases, with 24 bases between. Germline CDR1 and CDR2: SGHRS and YFSETQ. This CDR3 is 17 amino acids long.

The J gene is TRBJ2-3, the V gene TRBV28; 10 bases fit TRBD2. V lost 6 bases and J lost 5; bases outside the gene matches: 8. The CDR3 loop spans 15 amino acids. Germline values: CDR1 MDHEN, CDR2 SYDVKM. In nucleotides, the CDR3 is TGTGCCAGCAGGAGCGGGGGGGCATTAGTAGATACGCAGTATTTT. Translated: CASRSGGALVDTQYF.

The genes are TRBV13 and TRBJ2-2; D gene uncertain. Per the germline V gene, CDR1 is PRHDT and CDR2 is FYEKMQ (reference sequence). There are 12 residues in the CDR3. Trimming removed 4 bases from V and 7 bases from J, with 7 bases in between. The CDR3 spells CASSSPRGELFF. In DNA form, the CDR3 reads TGTGCCAGCAGCTCCCCTCGCGGGGAGCTGTTTTTT.

The CDR3 sequence: CASSQSTSGRAYNEQFF. CDR3 in DNA: TGCGCCAGCAGTCAATCGACTAGCGGGAGGGCATACAATGAGCAGTTCTTC. The chain combines TRBV23-1 with TRBJ2-1; 14 positions match TRBD2. TRBV23-1 is filed as an ORF, its function uncertain. V trimming: 0 bases; J trimming: 4 bases; junction bases outside the gene matches: 2. The CDR3 runs to 17 residues.